A single T cell receptor beta chain is shown here with its context. Use of 60 Vbeta and 13 Jbeta primers characterized the PCR. Profiled with immunoSEQ multiplex PCR; TCRdb holds only in-frame clones, not every one. The table has 200,000 to 250,000 clones, around 80% seen once. The entry originates in a study of cytomegalovirus exposure and HLA in healthy donors. Sequenced sample: PBMCs. This clonotype was sampled from a boy aged 2 to 10 in good health and CMV-seronegative.

The CDR3 DNA reads as TGTGCCAGCAGTGAGGGGAGCTCTGGAAACACCATATATTTT. It translates to CASSEGSSGNTIYF. The chain links TRBV25-1 to TRBJ1-3; D not resolved. This CDR3 has 14 amino acids. Trimming cost V 3 bases and J 0 bases, with 6 bases left between them. Germline V gene lookup returns CDR1 MGHDK and CDR2 SYGVNS.